This TCR beta chain comes out of a study of shared clonotypes between healthy human individuals. Naive CD8 cells lacked CD45RO, underwent positive selection for CCR7 and left out terminally differentiated effector memory CD45RA+ cells. V trimming: 4 bases; J trimming: 2 bases; junction bases outside the gene matches: 8. Per germline, CDR1 SGDLS and CDR2 YYNGEE. CDR3 length equals 15 residues. The protocol was immunoSEQ multiplex PCR, while the TCRdb copy is restricted to in-frame clones and leaves out a portion. The sample has 1.5 million to 2.5 million clones; over 85% are singletons. The sequence was obtained from a man between 18 and 35 years old in good health. This chain connects TRBV9 to TRBJ1-1, with 7 positions matching TRBD1. Sequencing was done on a sample of naive CD8+ T cells sorted from blood. The CDR3 spells CASSHRQGINTEAFF. DNA for the CDR3: TGTGCCAGCAGCCACCGACAGGGCATTAACACTGAAGCTTTCTTT.